This paragraph covers one T cell receptor (beta chain) sequence. Its antigen is not known. TCRdb re-derived calls from the 5' RACE reads in MiXCR, one entry per CDR3 protein. Of 580,000 or so distinct CDR3 sequences listed, about 18% were seen once; the top ten hold 8.1%. With V trimmed by 8 bases and J by 6 bases, 6 bases remained unmatched. The CDR3 has 12 amino acids. Per germline, CDR1 MNHEY and CDR2 SVGEGT. The sample originates from a study of T-cell memory formation after mild COVID-19. Study-wide context: TCR clusters showed largely donor specificity. Findings and caveats of the study: Clones contracting day 15 to 85 were balanced CD4/CD8; later expanders leaned CD4+.

The receptor was isolated from an adult woman who had mild COVID-19 (a few samples of this study predate the infection). Cell type and time point are not known. The sequencing sample was made of PBMCs or a T cell subset sorted from them (not recorded which). The V gene is TRBV6-2 or TRBV6-3, the J gene TRBJ2-7; 8 bases align to TRBD1. Here the CDR3 DNA reads TGTGCCAGCGCTGGGACAGGCAGCGAGCAGTACTTC. It translates to CASAGTGSEQYF.